This T cell receptor beta chain stems from a study of tumor-infiltrating lymphocytes in primary liver carcinoma. Alongside blood RNA obtained from unsorted whole blood, germline DNA was also extracted. At least ten counts were recorded for this clonotype. Total RNA amounting to about 520 ng was the source from which TCR beta cDNA was made with a constant-region primer. TCR beta libraries came from three nested multiplex PCR rounds using slightly modified ARM-PCR. TCRdb re-called the multiplex PCR reads through MiXCR, storing one row per CDR3 protein. The data hold fewer than 350,000 distinct CDR3 sequences, with 65% observed a single time. The sequenced material came from peripheral blood. The clonotype originates from a man aged 35 to 55 with primary liver carcinoma and hepatitis B virus infection.

The CDR3 nucleotides are TGTGCCAGCAGCTTAGGGCTACAAGGCACAGATACGCAGTATTTT. This codes for CASSLGLQGTDTQYF. The chain recombines TRBV11-2 with TRBJ2-3; D unclear. V lost 1 base to trimming and J lost 1 base, with 9 bases between them. Germline V gene lookup returns CDR1 SGHAT and CDR2 FQNNGV. The length of the CDR3 is 15 residues.